The source of this TCR beta chain is a study of blood T cell repertoires in COVID-19. This CDR3 comprises 14 residues. V was shortened by 3 bases and J by 0 bases, with 8 bases between the two germline ends. The germline V gene encodes CDR1 LGHDT and CDR2 YNNKEL (reference sequence). Authors' processing steps: Amplification with reference gene primers provided the estimates of nucleated cell counts. Profiled with immunoSEQ multiplex PCR; TCRdb holds only in-frame clones, not every one. V, J and clone size are taken as reported in that table, and D and trimming were inferred from the DNA itself. Here the sample spans about 200,000 clones, approximately 88% being singletons. Adults between about 18 and 89 years of age took part from about two dozen US areas.

The specimen was PBMCs or T cells enriched from blood (not recorded which). The rearrangement links TRBV3-1 (or the pseudogene TRBV3-2) to TRBJ1-1; D is undetermined. The TCR originated in a woman aged 18-29 years who had recovered from COVID-19. CDR3: CASSQGALNTEAFF. In DNA form, the CDR3 reads TGTGCCAGCAGCCAGGGAGCTCTGAACACTGAAGCTTTCTTT.